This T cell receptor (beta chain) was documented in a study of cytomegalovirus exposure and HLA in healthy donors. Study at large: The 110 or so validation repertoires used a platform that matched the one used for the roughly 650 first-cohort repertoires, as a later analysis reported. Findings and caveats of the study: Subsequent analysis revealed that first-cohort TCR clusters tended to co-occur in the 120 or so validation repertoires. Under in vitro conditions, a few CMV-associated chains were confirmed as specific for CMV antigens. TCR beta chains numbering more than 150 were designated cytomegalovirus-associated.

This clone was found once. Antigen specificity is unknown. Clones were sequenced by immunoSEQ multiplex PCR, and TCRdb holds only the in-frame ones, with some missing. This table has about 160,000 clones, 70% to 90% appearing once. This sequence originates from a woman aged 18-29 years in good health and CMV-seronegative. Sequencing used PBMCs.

CDR3 DNA: TGTGCCTGTCGCAGGGGTTCTCGGAGTGGGGCCAACGTCCTGACTTTC. Translating it yields CACRRGSRSGANVLTF. This rearrangement joins TRBV30 to TRBJ2-6, with D possibly TRBD1 on 6 matching bases. The CDR3 consists of 16 residues. Trimming stripped 6 bases from V and 3 bases from J, with 18 bases between. CDR1 is GTSNPN and CDR2 is SVGIG in the germline V gene (reference sequence).